This T cell receptor (beta chain) was found in a study of T cells of healthy individuals listed by TCRdb under 2018. This clonotype was seen ten or more times. Its antigen remains unidentified. The record has no base qualities; no much larger clone is one base away. The library was produced with 5' RACE. The sequencer was an Illumina MiSeq. The public sequencing data were trimmed at Q25 with fastp and processed into clonotypes with MiXCR by TCRdb, which kept only in-frame beta chains. Entries are consolidated by CDR3 protein sequence, retaining the most common genes and DNA. The sample table holds 65,000 to 90,000 distinct CDR3 sequences, of which approximately 4.8% were seen once. The ten biggest clones cover about 7.5% of the sample. V lost 1 base and J lost 4 bases; the stretch between them is 12 bases long. The germline V gene (reference sequence) yields DFQATT for CDR1 and SNEGSKA for CDR2. The CDR3 runs 14 amino acids, cysteine and phenylalanine included. Just the 42-base CDR3 DNA is kept, in frame starting at base 1.

This sequence uses TRBV20-1 and TRBJ2-3; TRBD1 might be the D gene, on 5 matching bases. The TCR sequence derives from a female donor in good health. CDR3 reads: CSARAQGWADTQYF. The DNA sequence is as follows: TGCAGTGCTAGAGCCCAGGGATGGGCAGATACGCAGTATTTT.